This passage covers 13 T cell receptor beta chains from one sample sequenced in a study of T cell repertoires in cytomegalovirus infection. TCRdb reprocessed the reads with MiXCR, giving one entry per CDR3 protein. The sample yields about 130,000 distinct CDR3 sequences, approximately 24% seen once. The antigens of these receptors remain unknown. Sequenced material: PBMCs, sequenced either directly or after in vitro stimulation (not recorded which). The receptors stem from a human donor in good health (CMV status not recorded). Some clones in this sample may be carry-over from other donors' samples.

The gene calls are TRBV12-3 or TRBV12-4 and TRBJ2-3; unclear D gene. This CDR3 comprises 13 residues. Between the trimmed V and J ends, which lost 5 bases and 6 bases, there was a span of 12 bases. The CDR3 nucleotides are TGTGCCAGCAGTGCAGACTCCCAGGATACGCAGTATTTT. Protein sequence: CASSADSQDTQYF.

This clonotype was seen only once. The chain has TRBV6-5 and TRBJ2-7, with TRBD2 identical over 8 bases. The CDR3 length is 13 residues. With 10 bases clipped from V and 3 bases from J, the junction kept 8 bases outside the gene matches. CDR1 is MNHEY, CDR2 SVGAGI, per germline. The CDR3 nucleotides are TGTGCCACCCTCGGGGCGGGAGGCTACGAGCAGTACGTC. This encodes CATLGAGGYEQYV.

Only a few counts were recorded for this clonotype. The genes are TRBV28 and TRBJ1-4; D might be TRBD1 (5 bases). From germline, CDR1 is MDHEN and CDR2 SYDVKM. V shed 6 bases and J shed 3 bases, with 11 bases lying between them. CDR3 length: 14 residues. DNA of the CDR3: TGTGCCAGCAGATACAGGCTACCTAATGAAAAACTGTTTTTT. It encodes CASRYRLPNEKLFF.

The V gene is TRBV7-9, the J gene TRBJ2-5; no firm D call. In germline, CDR1 is SEHNR, CDR2 FQNEAQ (reference sequence). The CDR3 totals 12 residues. V lost 0 bases and J lost 14, with 13 bases in between. Here the CDR3 DNA reads TGTGCCAGCAGCTTAGCGGAAAAACGGCGTTACTTC. Its translation is CASSLAEKRRYF.

The chain carries TRBV20-1 and TRBJ2-3; the D call may be TRBD1 or TRBD2 (5 bases each). The CDR3 loop spans 15 amino acids. Germline V gives CDR1 DFQATT, CDR2 SNEGSKA (reference sequence). Trimming pared 0 bases from V and 6 bases from J, leaving 16 bases between. For the CDR3, the DNA is TGCAGTGCTAGAGAAACCGGGGCTACTAGGGATACGCAGTATTTT. Encoded protein: CSARETGATRDTQYF.

The chain carries TRBV19 and TRBJ2-1; the match to TRBD2 covers 10 bases. The CDR3 consists of 14 residues. Germline values: CDR1 LNHDA, CDR2 SQIVND (reference sequence). Trimming cost V 6 bases and J 7 bases; bases outside gene matches: 6. The CDR3 nucleotides read TGTGCCAGTAGCCCTAGCGGGAGTCTAAATGAGCAGTTCTTC. Its translation is CASSPSGSLNEQFF.

This clonotype was recorded a few times. The chain combines TRBV28 with TRBJ1-4, with D possibly being TRBD1 (6 bases). The germline V and J ends were trimmed by 1 base and 7 bases, with 13 bases remaining between them. The CDR3 extends over 15 amino acids. The germline V gene has CDR1 MDHEN and CDR2 SYDVKM. CDR3 nucleotide sequence: TGTGCCAGCAGTTTATACAGGGATTCGGCTGAAAAACTGTTTTTT. Its translation: CASSLYRDSAEKLFF.

This clonotype occurred a few times. The V gene is TRBV4-1, the J gene TRBJ2-3; 12 positions match TRBD2. Germline V gene sequence: CDR1 MGHRA, CDR2 YSYEKL. V was pared by 4 bases and J by 3 bases, with 5 bases of the junction left unmatched. This CDR3 has 16 residues. The CDR3 region has the DNA TGCGCCAGCAGCCTTCGACTAGCGGGAGTAACAGATACGCAGTATTTT. This gives the protein CASSLRLAGVTDTQYF.

The V gene is TRBV18, the J gene TRBJ1-4, with 7 bases aligning to TRBD1. The CDR3 has 16 amino acids. The trim removed 1 base at V and 5 bases at J, leaving 7 bases unmatched. Per the germline V gene, CDR1 is KGHSH and CDR2 is LQKENI. The CDR3 bases are TGTGCCAGCTCACCACGGGCCGAGACAGGGAATGAAAAACTGTTTTTT. It translates to CASSPRAETGNEKLFF.

This clonotype was counted at least ten times. This chain joins TRBV7-2 and TRBJ1-2; D may be TRBD1 (6 bases). V was shortened by 5 bases and J by 5 bases, with 18 bases between the two germline ends. The CDR3 consists of 15 residues. Germline CDR1 reads SGHTA; CDR2 reads FQGNSA. The CDR3 sequence: CASSPSGQGPYGYTF. Written as DNA, the CDR3 is TGTGCCAGCAGCCCTTCGGGGCAGGGGCCTTATGGCTACACCTTC.

Concerning this clonotype itself: Its ends do not fully match the called genes, so a read error is possible. The rearrangement uses TRBV4-1 and TRBJ1-1, with D unclear. This CDR3 is built from 13 residues. CDR1 and CDR2 (germline): MGHRA, YSYEKL. CDR3: CASSQDLAGFTVF. As DNA, the CDR3 is TGCGCCAGCAGCCAAGATCTTGCGGGTTTCACGGTCTTT.

This clonotype was counted ten times or more. V and J are TRBV7-2 and TRBJ2-1; D might be TRBD1 (5 bases). The CDR3 is 12 amino acids. CDR1 and CDR2 from the germline V gene are SGHTA and FQGNSA. The ends were cut back, 5 bases at V and 10 bases at J, with 12 bases in the middle. The CDR3 coding sequence is TGTGCCAGCAGCCAGAGGTCAGGGGAGCAGTTCTTC. Translation: CASSQRSGEQFF.

This clonotype was observed a handful of times. The gene calls are TRBV4-1 and TRBJ1-1, with D possibly being TRBD1 (6 bases). Deletions cut 5 bases from V and 1 base from J, with 11 bases between. The germline V gene encodes CDR1 MGHRA and CDR2 YSYEKL. The length of the CDR3 is 14 residues. As DNA, the CDR3 is TGCGCCAGCAGCAACGGACAGTGGAACACTGAAGCTTTCTTT. It is translated as CASSNGQWNTEAFF.